A single sample gave rise to the 22 T cell receptor beta chains below, sequenced in a study of shared clonotypes between healthy human individuals. Assay used: immunoSEQ multiplex PCR; TCRdb lists only in-frame clones, some missing. The sample includes some 380,000 clones, about 96% seen only once; the top ten take around 0.32%. What was sequenced was memory CD8+ T cells sorted from blood. Described subset: CD45RO+ cells pooled with CCR7-negative TemRA cells. All receptors come from a man aged 30 to 45 in good health.

V is TRBV6-1 and J is TRBJ2-7; 7 bases map to TRBD1. The germline V gene encodes CDR1 MNHNS and CDR2 SASEGT. This CDR3 has 15 residues. The J segment lost 4 bases and the V segment lost 4 bases, leaving 10 bases of the junction unmatched. The chain's CDR3 is CASSGARDRLYEQYF. DNA for the CDR3: TGTGCCAGCAGTGGGGCCCGGGACAGATTATACGAGCAGTACTTC.

The genes are TRBV19 and TRBJ1-2, with D possibly TRBD1 on 6 matching bases. This CDR3 contains 14 residues. Trimming cost V 1 base and J 4 bases, with 10 bases left between them. From germline, CDR1 is LNHDA and CDR2 SQIVND (reference sequence). CDR3 nucleotide sequence: TGTGCCAGTAGTATAGCGGGACACGGCTATGGCTACACCTTC. Translating gives CASSIAGHGYGYTF. Complete variable domain (other parts from reference TRBV19 and TRBJ1-2): DGGITQSPKYLFRKEGQNVTLSCEQNLNHDAMYWYRQDPGQGLRLIYYSQIVNDFQKGDIAEGYSVSREKKESFPLTVTSAQKNPTAFYLCASSIAGHGYGYTFGSGTRLTVV.

The chain combines TRBV6-1 with TRBJ2-1; D is possibly TRBD1 (6 bases). The V gene lost 0 bases and the J gene lost 6 bases, with 12 bases spanning the gap. Germline CDR1 reads MNHNS; CDR2 reads SASEGT. The CDR3 runs 15 residues. CDR3 DNA: TGTGCCAGCAGTGAAGCGCCTGGCAGGGGCAATGAGCAGTTCTTC. It specifies CASSEAPGRGNEQFF.

The chain couples TRBV5-1 to TRBJ2-1; 10 bases map to TRBD2. The J segment lost 5 bases and the V segment lost 4 bases, leaving 6 bases of the junction unmatched. The CDR3 is made up of 15 amino acids. Germline CDR1 and CDR2: SGHRS and YFSETQ. The CDR3 here is CASSGGLAVNNEQFF. The CDR3 nucleotides are TGCGCCAGCAGCGGCGGACTAGCGGTTAACAATGAGCAGTTCTTC. Variable domain in full (rest from reference TRBV5-1 and TRBJ2-1): KAGVTQTPRYLIKTRGQQVTLSCSPISGHRSVSWYQQTPGQGLQFLFEYFSETQRNKGNFPGRFSGRQFSNSRSEMNVSTLELGDSALYLCASSGGLAVNNEQFFGPGTRLTVL.

This clone has only one observation. The rearrangement joins TRBV7-2 to TRBJ2-4; D is unclear. V was clipped by 2 bases and J by 5 bases, with 7 bases between them. In germline, CDR1 is SGHTA, CDR2 FQGNSA. The CDR3 consists of 13 residues. The CDR3 region is CASSLNKQNIQYF. The CDR3 DNA follows: TGTGCCAGCAGCTTAAACAAGCAAAACATTCAGTACTTC.

This chain joins TRBV15 and TRBJ2-5; no clear D. CDR1 is LNHNV, CDR2 YYDKDF, per germline (reference sequence). The CDR3 has 15 amino acids. Between the trimmed V and J ends, which lost 1 base and 3 bases, there was a span of 12 bases. CDR3 bases: TGTGCCACCAGCAGAGCCCCTCCACAGAAAGAGACCCAGTACTTC. Encoded protein: CATSRAPPQKETQYF.

This chain links TRBV15 with TRBJ1-3; unclear D gene. This CDR3 is built from 16 residues. From germline, CDR1 is LNHNV and CDR2 YYDKDF (reference sequence). The V gene lost 0 bases and the J gene lost 0 bases, with 9 bases spanning the gap. The CDR3 reads CATSRDWPGSGNTIYF. For the CDR3, the DNA is TGTGCCACCAGCAGAGATTGGCCGGGCTCTGGAAACACCATATATTTT.

J is TRBJ2-7 and V is TRBV7-8; D possibly corresponds to TRBD1 (6 bases). This CDR3 has 13 amino acids. Germline V gene lookup returns CDR1 SGHVS and CDR2 FQNEAQ. The ends were cut back, 1 base at V and 4 bases at J, with 8 bases in the middle. CDR3: CASSLDRVYEQYF. In DNA, the CDR3 is TGTGCCAGCAGCTTAGACAGGGTTTACGAGCAGTACTTC.

Note on this clone: The sample contains more than one DNA sequence encoding this CDR3. V gene TRBV4-1 combines with J gene TRBJ2-3; D not resolved. This CDR3 has 14 residues. In germline, CDR1 is MGHRA, CDR2 YSYEKL. The ends were cut back, 1 base at V and 2 bases at J, with 7 bases in the middle. CDR3 loop: CASSQGAFTDTQYF. CDR3 DNA: TGCGCCAGCAGCCAAGGAGCCTTCACAGATACGCAGTATTTT.

The chain combines TRBV11-2 with TRBJ1-4; D gene uncertain. Trimming removed 8 bases from V and 4 bases from J, with 11 bases in between. Germline CDR1 reads SGHAT; CDR2 reads FQNNGV. The CDR3 length is 13 residues. The CDR3 nucleotides read TGTGCCAGCGGGCAGGCCAATAATGAAAAACTGTTTTTT. Its translation is CASGQANNEKLFF.

This chain joins TRBV29-1 and TRBJ1-1; 7 nucleotides match TRBD1. The CDR3 contains 15 residues. After removal of 6 bases from V and 4 bases from J, the junction contained 14 bases not matched to a gene. CDR1 is SQVTM and CDR2 is ANQGSEA in the germline V gene. The CDR3 DNA is TGCAGCGTATGCCCGGGACAGCCAACTGGCACTGAAGCTTTCTTT. Translation gives CSVCPGQPTGTEAFF.

Of note for this clone: The junction differs from germline at one of its ends, possibly a read error. V and J are TRBV25-1 and TRBJ1-4, with TRBD1 matching 7 bases. Germline V gene sequence: CDR1 MGHDK, CDR2 SYGVNS. The CDR3 has 15 residues. The CDR3 DNA follows: TGTGCCACCAGTGTGAGAGGGGGCTTCAATGAAAAACTGTTTTTT. Translated: CATSVRGGFNEKLFF. Complete variable domain (other parts from reference TRBV25-1 and TRBJ1-4): EADIYQTPRYLVIGTGKKITLECSQTMGHDKMYWYQQDPGMELHLIHYSYGVNSTEKGDLSSESTVSRIRTEHFPLTLESARPSHTSQYLCATSVRGGFNEKLFFGSGTQLSVL.

The V gene is TRBV27, the J gene TRBJ2-1, with 12 bases fitting TRBD2. V lost 5 bases, J lost 6 bases, and 5 bases stayed unmatched. The germline gives CDR1 MNHEY, CDR2 SMNVEV (reference sequence). The CDR3 runs to 15 residues. CDR3 coding DNA: TGTGCCAGCAGTCCCACTAGCGGGAGGACCAATGAGCAGTTCTTC. It is translated as CASSPTSGRTNEQFF.

V gene TRBV11-2 combines with J gene TRBJ1-4; TRBD1 is a possible D gene (6 bases). The CDR3 consists of 15 residues. Germline V gene sequence: CDR1 SGHAT, CDR2 FQNNGV. V gave up 5 bases and J gave up 8 bases, with 18 bases separating them. CDR3 region: CASSPREVRGEKLFF. CDR3 nucleotide sequence: TGTGCCAGCAGCCCCCGTGAGGTTAGGGGGGAAAAACTGTTTTTT. The entire variable domain, with the rest obtained from reference TRBV11-2 and TRBJ1-4, is as follows: EAGVAQSPRYKIIEKRQSVAFWCNPISGHATLYWYQQILGQGPKLLIQFQNNGVVDDSQLPKDRFSAERLKGVDSTLKIQPAKLEDSAVYLCASSPREVRGEKLFFGSGTQLSVL.

The J gene is TRBJ1-3, the V gene TRBV19; TRBD1 might be the D (6 bases). Deletions cut 10 bases from V and 4 bases from J, with 14 bases between. The V gene's germline CDR1 is LNHDA and CDR2 SQIVND (reference sequence). CDR3 size: 13 residues. The CDR3 DNA reads as TGTGCCACCTCAGGGGACCAAGGAAACACCATATATTTT. The encoded protein is CATSGDQGNTIYF.

The chain couples TRBV5-1 to TRBJ2-7, with D possibly matching TRBD1 (6 bases). The V and J ends lost 3 bases and 6 bases respectively, with 13 bases between them. The CDR3 spans 13 residues. Looked up from germline, CDR1 is SGHRS and CDR2 is YFSETQ. The CDR3 region is CASSSTGLGEQYF. Written as DNA, the CDR3 is TGCGCCAGCAGCTCAACAGGGCTGGGCGAGCAGTACTTC.

This sequence joins TRBV19 and TRBJ2-3, with 8 nucleotides matching TRBD2. CDR1 and CDR2 from the germline V gene are LNHDA and SQIVND (reference sequence). Trimming cost V 6 bases and J 4 bases; bases outside gene matches: 6. The CDR3 contains 14 residues. CDR3 residues: CASSGRAYPDTQYF. The CDR3 region has the DNA TGTGCCAGTAGCGGGAGGGCCTACCCAGATACGCAGTATTTT.

The chain employs TRBV11-2 and TRBJ2-1; D might be TRBD1 (5 bases). Trimming cost V 1 base and J 5 bases, with 12 bases left between them. Germline assignment: CDR1 SGHAT and CDR2 FQNNGV. This CDR3 is built from 15 residues. The CDR3 is CASSLAEQGHNEQFF. CDR3 nucleotide sequence: TGTGCCAGCAGCTTAGCGGAGCAGGGTCACAATGAGCAGTTCTTC.

This chain links TRBV18 with TRBJ2-7, with 10 nucleotides matching TRBD2. Germline CDR1 reads KGHSH; CDR2 reads LQKENI. After removal of 3 bases from V and 3 bases from J, the junction contained 5 bases not matched to a gene. The CDR3 is 15 amino acids. Here the CDR3 reads CASSPLAGVVYEQYF. The CDR3 DNA reads as TGTGCCAGCTCACCCCTAGCGGGAGTGGTCTACGAGCAGTACTTC.

The genes are TRBV25-1 and TRBJ2-3; D gene uncertain. Germline loops: CDR1 MGHDK, CDR2 SYGVNS. The CDR3 runs 11 residues. Trimming shortened V by 2 bases and J by 3 bases, and 0 bases separated the two germline ends. This CDR3 reads CASSETDTQYF. DNA of the CDR3: TGTGCCAGCAGTGAAACAGATACGCAGTATTTT.

This CDR3 reads CASSLSGRYGYTF. The CDR3 nucleotides read TGTGCCAGCAGTTTGTCAGGGAGGTATGGCTACACCTTC. The rearrangement joins TRBV27 to TRBJ1-2, with D possibly matching TRBD1 (5 bases). Germline CDR1 and CDR2: MNHEY and SMNVEV (reference sequence). CDR3 length: 13 residues. Deletions cut 3 bases from V and 5 bases from J, with 10 bases between.

This chain links TRBV5-1 with TRBJ2-3, with D uncertain. The CDR3 sequence is 14 residues long. Trimming removed 0 bases from V and 0 bases from J, with 5 bases in between. Germline assignment: CDR1 SGHRS and CDR2 YFSETQ. CDR3 sequence reads: CASSLGVSTDTQYF. CDR3 DNA sequence: TGCGCCAGCAGCTTGGGGGTGAGCACAGATACGCAGTATTTT.